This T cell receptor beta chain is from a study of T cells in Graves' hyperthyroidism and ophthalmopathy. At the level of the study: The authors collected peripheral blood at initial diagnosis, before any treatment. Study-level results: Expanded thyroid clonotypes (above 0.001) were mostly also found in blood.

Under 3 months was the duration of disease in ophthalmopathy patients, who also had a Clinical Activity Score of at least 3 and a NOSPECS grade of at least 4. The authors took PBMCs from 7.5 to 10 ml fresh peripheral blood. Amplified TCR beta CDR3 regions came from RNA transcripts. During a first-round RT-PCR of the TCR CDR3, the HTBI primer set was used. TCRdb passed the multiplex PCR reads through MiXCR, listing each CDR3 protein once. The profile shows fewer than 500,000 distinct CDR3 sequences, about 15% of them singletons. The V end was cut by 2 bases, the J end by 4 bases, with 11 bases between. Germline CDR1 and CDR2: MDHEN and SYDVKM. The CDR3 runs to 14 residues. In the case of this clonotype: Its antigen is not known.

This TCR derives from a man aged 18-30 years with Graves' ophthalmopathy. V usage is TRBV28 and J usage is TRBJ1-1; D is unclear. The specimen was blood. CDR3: CASSLSKVITEAFF. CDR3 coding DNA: TGTGCCAGCAGTTTAAGTAAGGTTATCACTGAAGCTTTCTTT. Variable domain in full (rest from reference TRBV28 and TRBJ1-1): DVKVTQSSRYLVKRTGEKVFLECVQDMDHENMFWYRQDPGLGLRLIYFSYDVKMKEKGDIPEGYSVSREKKERFSLILESASTNQTSMYLCASSLSKVITEAFFGQGTRLTVV.